These 24 T cell receptor beta chains came from one sample sequenced in a study of molecular identifiers for immune sequencing clone quantification. TCRdb independently ran MiXCR on the PCR reads; one entry per CDR3 protein. The sample yields approximately 550,000 distinct CDR3 sequences, about 21% seen once. What was sequenced was naive CD8+ T cells from blood, with Jurkat cell RNA spiked in. Subset: FACS-sorted CD8+CD4-CCR7+CD45RA+ naive T cells. Receptors were obtained from a human donor in good health. Some libraries in this study had Jurkat cell RNA spiked in.

This clonotype has a count of ten or more. This chain joins TRBV9 and TRBJ2-7; no firm D call. The ends were cut back, 3 bases at V and 8 bases at J, with 15 bases in the middle. Germline values: CDR1 SGDLS, CDR2 YYNGEE. CDR3 length: 13 amino acids. CDR3 residues: CASSGRTGPQQYF. CDR3 sequence (DNA): TGTGCCAGCAGCGGCCGAACCGGACCCCAGCAGTACTTC.

V is TRBV27 and J is TRBJ1-1, with a weak D call TRBD1 (5 bases). The CDR3 is made up of 14 amino acids. The germline V gene has CDR1 MNHEY and CDR2 SMNVEV (reference sequence). Trimming took 1 base from V and 3 from J, leaving 9 bases between them. CDR3 sequence (DNA): TGTGCCAGCAGTTTATGGGGGTTCGACACTGAAGCTTTCTTT. Amino acid sequence: CASSLWGFDTEAFF.

This clonotype was counted only a few times. The rearrangement uses TRBV29-1 and TRBJ2-2; 8 bases align to TRBD1. Germline trimming cut 6 bases from V and 4 bases from J; bases unmatched to any gene: 4. The germline gives CDR1 SQVTM, CDR2 ANQGSEA. CDR3 size: 13 residues. CDR3 in amino acids: CSVPTGATGELFF. CDR3 sequence (DNA): TGCAGCGTGCCGACAGGGGCCACCGGGGAGCTGTTTTTT.

This clonotype was seen a handful of times. V gene TRBV5-1 combines with J gene TRBJ2-7, with 7 bases fitting TRBD1. V was pared by 0 bases and J by 2 bases, with 5 bases of the junction left unmatched. Germline CDR1 is SGHRS and CDR2 is YFSETQ. This CDR3 contains 15 residues. The CDR3 sequence is CASSLDNRGPYEQYF. CDR3 DNA sequence: TGCGCCAGCAGCTTGGATAACAGGGGACCCTACGAGCAGTACTTC.

In this sample, this clonotype turned up a few times. The J gene is TRBJ2-1, the V gene TRBV19; 7 bases match TRBD1. The germline V gene has CDR1 LNHDA and CDR2 SQIVND (reference sequence). V shed 1 base and J 4 bases; nucleotides not matched to a gene: 7. CDR3 length: 16 residues. The CDR3 loop reads CASSIVSRGFYNEQFF. CDR3 DNA: TGTGCCAGTAGTATAGTTTCCAGGGGGTTTTACAATGAGCAGTTCTTC. The full variable domain, in which reference TRBV19 and TRBJ2-1 provide the parts outside the CDR3, is DGGITQSPKYLFRKEGQNVTLSCEQNLNHDAMYWYRQDPGQGLRLIYYSQIVNDFQKGDIAEGYSVSREKKESFPLTVTSAQKNPTAFYLCASSIVSRGFYNEQFFGPGTRLTVL.

This clonotype was picked up many times. Here the CDR3 reads CSVPGGLGTNEKLFF. CDR3 bases: TGCAGCGTTCCGGGGGGCTTAGGGACTAATGAAAAACTGTTTTTT. This chain connects TRBV29-1 to TRBJ1-4; a possible D gene is TRBD1 (6 bases). The V and J ends lost 5 bases and 2 bases respectively, with 15 bases between them. The germline CDR1 and CDR2 sequences are SQVTM and ANQGSEA. This CDR3 comprises 15 residues. The full variable domain, completed using reference TRBV29-1 and TRBJ1-4, is SAVISQKPSRDICQRGTSLTIQCQVDSQVTMMFWYRQQPGQSLTLIATANQGSEATYESGFVIDKFPISRPNLTFSTLTVSNMSPEDSSIYLCSVPGGLGTNEKLFFGSGTQLSVL.

This clonotype was seen repeatedly, ten times or more. J is TRBJ2-5 and V is TRBV25-1, with D uncertain. Trimming took 5 bases from V and 5 from J, leaving 9 bases between them. The CDR3 is 12 residues long. CDR1 is MGHDK and CDR2 is SYGVNS in the germline V gene. The CDR3, as DNA: TGTGCCAGCAGTTCGGGCCAGGAGACCCAGTACTTC. It codes for CASSSGQETQYF.

This clonotype was counted at least ten times. The chain joins TRBV29-1 to TRBJ2-2; D may be TRBD2 (6 bases). From germline, CDR1 is SQVTM and CDR2 ANQGSEA. This CDR3 is built from 12 residues. V lost 1 base, J lost 6 bases, and 6 bases lay in between. This chain's CDR3 is CSVEASAGELFF. The CDR3 DNA sequence: TGCAGCGTTGAAGCTAGCGCCGGGGAGCTGTTTTTT.

In its sample, this clonotype was seen many times. The chain uses TRBV28 and TRBJ2-5; 10 bases agree with TRBD1. The CDR3 sequence is 15 residues long. Per germline, CDR1 MDHEN and CDR2 SYDVKM. Trimming took 6 bases from V and 2 from J; bases not matched to a gene: 6. CDR3 in amino acids: CASSMGQGRQETQYF. Here the CDR3 DNA reads TGTGCCAGCAGCATGGGACAGGGGCGACAAGAGACCCAGTACTTC.

At least ten counts were recorded for this clonotype. The chain joins TRBV24-1 to TRBJ2-1, with 11 bases aligning to TRBD2. The germline gives CDR1 KGHDR, CDR2 SFDVKD. The J segment lost 9 bases and the V segment lost 1 base, leaving 4 bases of the junction unmatched. The CDR3 contains 15 residues. CDR3 bases: TGTGCCACCAGTGATTTTGGCGGGACTAGCGGTGAGCAGTTCTTC. Translation gives CATSDFGGTSGEQFF.

The V gene is TRBV7-9, the J gene TRBJ2-3; TRBD2 agrees at 10 bases. Per germline, CDR1 SEHNR and CDR2 FQNEAQ (reference sequence). The CDR3 runs to 16 residues. J was trimmed by 4 bases and V by 4 bases; bases with no gene match: 8. The CDR3: CASSSEAGGPADTQYF. The CDR3 region has the DNA TGTGCCAGCAGCTCCGAAGCGGGAGGGCCGGCAGATACGCAGTATTTT. The full variable domain, with the rest looked up from reference TRBV7-9 and TRBJ2-3, is DTGVSQNPRHKITKRGQNVTFRCDPISEHNRLYWYRQTLGQGPEFLTYFQNEAQLEKSRLLSDRFSAERPKGSFSTLEIQRTEQGDSAMYLCASSSEAGGPADTQYFGPGTRLTVL.

This chain uses TRBV28 with TRBJ2-1, with D unclear. Trimming took off 3 bases at V and 6 bases at J, with 24 bases between the two ends. In germline, CDR1 is MDHEN, CDR2 SYDVKM. The CDR3 has 18 amino acids. CDR3 nucleotide sequence: TGTGCCAGCAGTTTCCGGTTCGGGCGAAGGGCCCCGTTCAATGAGCAGTTCTTC. Its translation: CASSFRFGRRAPFNEQFF.

The chain employs TRBV14 and TRBJ2-7; possible D gene TRBD2, 6 bases. The CDR3 loop spans 15 amino acids. The germline V and J ends were trimmed by 4 bases and 2 bases, with 15 bases remaining between them. The germline V gene encodes CDR1 SGHDN and CDR2 FVKESK. The CDR3 bases are TGTGCCAGCAGCCCCCGAGGGACTTTGACCTACGAGCAGTACTTC. Amino acids: CASSPRGTLTYEQYF.

V and J are TRBV4-3 and TRBJ1-3; D might be TRBD1 (5 bases). Deletions cut 0 bases from V and 4 bases from J, with 13 bases between. This CDR3 is built from 16 residues. Germline CDR1 LGHNA, CDR2 YSLEER. CDR3 bases: TGCGCCAGCAGCCAAGATCCGGGGACTGCCGGAAACACCATATATTTT. This translates into CASSQDPGTAGNTIYF.

The rearrangement joins TRBV7-9 to TRBJ2-3; 9 bases match TRBD1. Germline-derived CDR1 and CDR2 are SEHNR and FQNEAQ (reference sequence). With V trimmed by 2 bases and J by 4 bases, 10 bases remained unmatched. The CDR3 runs 17 residues. The chain's CDR3 is CASSLRPGTGRPDTQYF. The DNA for the CDR3 is TGTGCCAGCAGCTTAAGGCCCGGGACAGGGAGGCCAGATACGCAGTATTTT.

In its sample, this clonotype was seen many times. CDR3 DNA sequence: TGCAGCGTTGATCCGGTTGCAAAGGATGAGCAGTTCTTC. It codes for CSVDPVAKDEQFF. This chain joins TRBV29-1 and TRBJ2-1; D is unclear. This CDR3 has 13 residues. Trimming removed 3 bases at V and 8 bases at J, with 14 bases between. CDR1 is SQVTM and CDR2 is ANQGSEA in the germline V gene.

The J gene is TRBJ1-1, the V gene TRBV20-1; 8 bases align to TRBD1. The CDR3 runs 15 residues. Germline CDR1 reads DFQATT; CDR2 reads SNEGSKA (reference sequence). J was trimmed by 0 bases and V by 4 bases; bases with no gene match: 7. DNA for the CDR3: TGCAGTGCTACGGACAGGGAAGATATGAACACTGAAGCTTTCTTT. Protein product: CSATDREDMNTEAFF.

This clonotype was seen repeatedly, ten times or more. The chain employs TRBV18 and TRBJ2-7; D might be TRBD2 (5 bases). The CDR3 runs 13 residues. Per germline, CDR1 KGHSH and CDR2 LQKENI. V shed 6 bases and J shed 0 bases, with 9 bases lying between them. CDR3 region: CASSTGDSYEQYF. The CDR3, as DNA: TGTGCCAGCTCCACCGGGGACTCCTACGAGCAGTACTTC.

The V call is TRBV6-6, the J call TRBJ2-7, with 10 bases fitting TRBD2. CDR1 and CDR2 from the germline V gene are MNHNY and SVGAGI (reference sequence). V shed 5 bases and J 4 bases; nucleotides not matched to a gene: 5. The CDR3 covers 14 residues. The CDR3 is CASSETSGPYEQYF. The CDR3 DNA reads as TGTGCCAGCAGTGAGACTAGCGGGCCATACGAGCAGTACTTC.

This clonotype came up a few times. CDR3 residues: CASSELGTEETQYF. CDR3 nucleotides: TGCGCCAGCAGTGAACTCGGGACGGAAGAGACCCAGTACTTC. The V call is TRBV10-1, the J call TRBJ2-5; D may be TRBD1 or TRBD2 (5 bases each). The CDR3 runs to 14 residues. V gave up 3 bases and J gave up 3 bases, with 11 bases separating them. Germline loops: CDR1 WNHNN, CDR2 SYGVQD (reference sequence).

V and J are TRBV20-1 and TRBJ2-3; TRBD2 matches 8 bases. After removal of 6 bases from V and 1 base from J, the junction contained 9 bases not matched to a gene. This CDR3 comprises 15 residues. In germline, CDR1 is DFQATT, CDR2 SNEGSKA (reference sequence). CDR3: CSAQRGRGGTDTQYF. CDR3 bases: TGCAGTGCCCAGCGGGGGCGGGGAGGCACAGATACGCAGTATTTT.

This clonotype was seen repeatedly, ten times or more. The chain combines TRBV28 with TRBJ2-3; TRBD2 is a possible D gene (6 bases). The CDR3 loop spans 19 amino acids. The V gene's germline CDR1 is MDHEN and CDR2 SYDVKM. V dropped 4 bases and J dropped 7 bases, with 30 bases sitting between them. The CDR3 DNA reads TGTGCCAGCAGTTCTAGCTCGATTCGGACTACCACCCGCGGGAATACGCAGTATTTT. Translating gives CASSSSSIRTTTRGNTQYF.

Comment on this clonotype: Given a much more abundant clone one base away, this may be a read error. This chain connects TRBV7-9 to TRBJ1-1; tentatively, D is TRBD1 (6 bases). CDR3 size: 14 residues. CDR1 and CDR2 (germline): SEHNR, FQNEAQ (reference sequence). Trimming pared 7 bases from V and 5 bases from J, leaving 17 bases between. This chain's CDR3 is CASTQGQRKTEAFF. CDR3 DNA sequence: TGTGCCAGCACCCAGGGGCAGAGAAAGACTGAAGCTTTCTTT. The complete variable domain, with remaining parts taken from reference TRBV7-9 and TRBJ1-1, reads DTGVSQNPRHKITKRGQNVTFRCDPISEHNRLYWYRQTLGQGPEFLTYFQNEAQLEKSRLLSDRFSAERPKGSFSTLEIQRTEQGDSAMYLCASTQGQRKTEAFFGQGTRLTVV.

This chain links TRBV28 with TRBJ2-1, with 8 bases lining up with TRBD1. The CDR3 consists of 17 residues. The junction had 8 bases not matched to a gene; V was cut back by 4 bases and J by 0 bases. CDR1 is MDHEN and CDR2 is SYDVKM in the germline V gene. The CDR3 DNA sequence: TGTGCCAGCAGTTACTCAGGGGGCGTCAACTCCTACAATGAGCAGTTCTTC. Its translation is CASSYSGGVNSYNEQFF.